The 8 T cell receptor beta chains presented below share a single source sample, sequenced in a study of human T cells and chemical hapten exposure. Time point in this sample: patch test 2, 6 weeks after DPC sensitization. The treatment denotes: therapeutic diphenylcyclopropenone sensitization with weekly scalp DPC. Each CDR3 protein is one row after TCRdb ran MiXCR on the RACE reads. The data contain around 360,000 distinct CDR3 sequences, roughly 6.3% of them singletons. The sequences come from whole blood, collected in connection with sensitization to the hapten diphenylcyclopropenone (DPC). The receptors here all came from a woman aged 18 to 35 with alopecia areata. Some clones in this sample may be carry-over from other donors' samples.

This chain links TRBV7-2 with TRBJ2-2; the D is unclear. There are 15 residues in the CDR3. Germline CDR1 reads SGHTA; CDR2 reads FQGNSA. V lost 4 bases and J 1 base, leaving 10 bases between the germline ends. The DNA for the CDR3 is TGTGCCAGCAGCTCAAGATACAGGAACACCGGGGAGCTGTTTTTT. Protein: CASSSRYRNTGELFF. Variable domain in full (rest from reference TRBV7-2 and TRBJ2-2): GAGVSQSPSNKVTEKGKDVELRCDPISGHTALYWYRQSLGQGLEFLIYFQGNSAPDKSGLPSDRFSAERTGGSVSTLTIQRTQQEDSAVYLCASSSRYRNTGELFFGEGSRLTVL.

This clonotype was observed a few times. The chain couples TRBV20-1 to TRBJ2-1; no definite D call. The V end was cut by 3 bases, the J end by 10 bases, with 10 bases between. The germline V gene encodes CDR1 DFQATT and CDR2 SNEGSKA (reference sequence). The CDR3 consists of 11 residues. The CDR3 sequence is CSASIFSEQFF. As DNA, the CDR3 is TGCAGTGCTAGTATTTTCTCAGAGCAGTTCTTC.

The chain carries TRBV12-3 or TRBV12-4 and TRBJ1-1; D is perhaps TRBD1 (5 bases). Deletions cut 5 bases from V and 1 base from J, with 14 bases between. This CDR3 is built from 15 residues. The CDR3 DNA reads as TGTGCCAGCAGTCTACAGGAGATGGGGAACACTGAAGCTTTCTTT. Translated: CASSLQEMGNTEAFF.

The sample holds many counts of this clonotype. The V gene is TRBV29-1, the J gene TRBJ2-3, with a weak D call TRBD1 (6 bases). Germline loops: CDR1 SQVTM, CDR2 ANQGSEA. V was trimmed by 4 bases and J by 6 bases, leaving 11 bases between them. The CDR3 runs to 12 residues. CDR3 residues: CSVAGASDTQYF. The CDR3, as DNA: TGCAGCGTTGCAGGGGCGTCCGATACGCAGTATTTT.

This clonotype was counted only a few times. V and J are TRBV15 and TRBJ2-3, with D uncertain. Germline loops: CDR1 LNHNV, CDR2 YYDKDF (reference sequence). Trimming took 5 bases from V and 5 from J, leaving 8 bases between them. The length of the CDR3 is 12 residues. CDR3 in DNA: TGTGCCACCAGCCCGGTGGGAGATACGCAGTATTTT. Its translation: CATSPVGDTQYF. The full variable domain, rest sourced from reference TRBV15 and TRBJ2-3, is DAMVIQNPRYQVTQFGKPVTLSCSQTLNHNVMYWYQQKSSQAPKLLFHYYDKDFNNEADTPDNFQSRRPNTSFCFLDIRSPGLGDTAMYLCATSPVGDTQYFGPGTRLTVL.

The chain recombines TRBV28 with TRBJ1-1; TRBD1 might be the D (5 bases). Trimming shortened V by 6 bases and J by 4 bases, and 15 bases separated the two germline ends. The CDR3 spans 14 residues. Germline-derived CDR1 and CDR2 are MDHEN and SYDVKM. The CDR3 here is CASRSGTLLTEAFF. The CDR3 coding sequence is TGTGCCAGCAGATCCGGGACGCTCCTCACTGAAGCTTTCTTT.

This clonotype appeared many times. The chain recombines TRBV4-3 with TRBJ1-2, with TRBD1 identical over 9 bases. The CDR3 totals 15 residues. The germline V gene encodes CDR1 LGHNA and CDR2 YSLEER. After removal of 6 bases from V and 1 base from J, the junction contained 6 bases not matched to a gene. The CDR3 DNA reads TGCGCCAGCAGATATGACAGGGGGGATAACTATGGCTACACCTTC. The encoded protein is CASRYDRGDNYGYTF.

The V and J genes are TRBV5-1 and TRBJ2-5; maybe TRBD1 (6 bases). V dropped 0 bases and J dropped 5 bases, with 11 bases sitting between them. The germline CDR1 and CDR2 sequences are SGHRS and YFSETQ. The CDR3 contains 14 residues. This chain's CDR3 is CASSLGRGQETQYF. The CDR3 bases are TGCGCCAGCAGCTTGGGCAGGGGCCAGGAGACCCAGTACTTC.